The rows below give T cell receptor beta chains drawn from one sample of a study of blood T cell repertoires in COVID-19. Only in-frame clones appear in the TCRdb table, and some are missing; sequencing was by immunoSEQ multiplex PCR. The top ten clones hold about 35% of a sample with more than 65,000 clones, roughly 80% of them seen once. Sequenced: peripheral blood. The receptors here all came from a woman in her 70s with acute or convalescent COVID-19. Each CDR3 is given without its conserved first and last residue. Fields, in order: CDR3 protein, V gene, J gene.

CDR3 protein: ASSRGQGRNEQF
V gene: TRBV5-8
J gene: TRBJ2-1

CDR3 protein: ASSVYGGSTDTQY
V gene: TRBV9
J gene: TRBJ2-3

CDR3 protein: ASSRERRGQAADQPQH
V gene: TRBV6-6
J gene: TRBJ1-5

CDR3 protein: ASSWTGMSNEQF
V gene: TRBV7-9
J gene: TRBJ2-1

CDR3 protein: ASSFSRQGDTQY
V gene: TRBV7-2
J gene: TRBJ2-3

CDR3 protein: ASSRTGLSSYEQY
V gene: TRBV6-5
J gene: TRBJ2-7

CDR3 protein: ASSPPRTSPGRDEQF
V gene: TRBV18
J gene: TRBJ2-1

CDR3 protein: ASSQATGAGNTIY
V gene: TRBV3-1/TRBV3-2
J gene: TRBJ1-3

CDR3 protein: ASSWKTSGSIITNYNEQF
V gene: TRBV5-1
J gene: TRBJ2-1

CDR3 protein: ASSSEIAGYNEQF
V gene: TRBV7-3
J gene: TRBJ2-1

CDR3 protein: ASSHGTATNEKLF
V gene: TRBV3-1/TRBV3-2
J gene: TRBJ1-4

CDR3 protein: ASSLAEWETQY
V gene: TRBV7-8
J gene: TRBJ2-5

CDR3 protein: ASSFSDRDKSPLH
V gene: TRBV5-4
J gene: TRBJ1-6

CDR3 protein: ASSAGRNSPLH
V gene: TRBV11-2
J gene: TRBJ1-6

CDR3 protein: ASSTDSSYEQY
V gene: TRBV5-4
J gene: TRBJ2-7

CDR3 protein: ASSFLEDTIY
V gene: TRBV7-2
J gene: TRBJ1-3

CDR3 protein: ASRSRLGSYNEQF
V gene: TRBV5-4
J gene: TRBJ2-1

CDR3 protein: ASSSSRPYADTEAF
V gene: TRBV6-5
J gene: TRBJ1-1

CDR3 protein: ASSLEYSGNNEQY
V gene: TRBV7-2
J gene: TRBJ2-7

CDR3 protein: ASSPLTRSGRTGELF
V gene: TRBV18
J gene: TRBJ2-2

CDR3 protein: ASSWEARSVGELF
V gene: TRBV19
J gene: TRBJ2-2

CDR3 protein: ASSQDQGYYGYT
V gene: TRBV3-1/TRBV3-2
J gene: TRBJ1-2

CDR3 protein: ASNLGPPSGANVLT
V gene: TRBV5-1
J gene: TRBJ2-6

CDR3 protein: ASSQQQTDTQY
V gene: TRBV3-1/TRBV3-2
J gene: TRBJ2-3

CDR3 protein: SVSGLASIPYEQY
V gene: TRBV29-1
J gene: TRBJ2-7

CDR3 protein: ASSEDRTGNGYT
V gene: TRBV6-1
J gene: TRBJ1-2

CDR3 protein: ASSLGLAGVYEQY
V gene: TRBV5-1
J gene: TRBJ2-7

CDR3 protein: SVELSSGNTGELF
V gene: TRBV29-1
J gene: TRBJ2-2

CDR3 protein: ASSPPGEARNTIY
V gene: TRBV18
J gene: TRBJ1-3

CDR3 protein: ASSPTSGNFNEQF
V gene: TRBV5-6
J gene: TRBJ2-1

CDR3 protein: ATTGDPLYDTQY
V gene: TRBV3-1/TRBV3-2
J gene: TRBJ2-3

CDR3 protein: ASSQDGRAAGVLNEQF
V gene: TRBV4-1
J gene: TRBJ2-1

CDR3 protein: ASSLAGTGSYGYT
V gene: TRBV5-6
J gene: TRBJ1-2

CDR3 protein: ASSLGDSGSPLH
V gene: TRBV5-1
J gene: TRBJ1-6

CDR3 protein: ATSEGGLAASYNEQF
V gene: TRBV24-1
J gene: TRBJ2-1

CDR3 protein: ASSEEASLEQY
V gene: TRBV6-1
J gene: TRBJ2-7

CDR3 protein: ASSLAGDTYEQY
V gene: TRBV27
J gene: TRBJ2-7

CDR3 protein: ASQGPATNEKLF
V gene: TRBV19
J gene: TRBJ1-4

CDR3 protein: ATSDSQAGTEAF
V gene: TRBV24-1
J gene: TRBJ1-1

CDR3 protein: SVRETENTEAF
V gene: TRBV29-1
J gene: TRBJ1-1

CDR3 protein: ASSVGAGAAETQY
V gene: TRBV9
J gene: TRBJ2-5

CDR3 protein: ASSARQGVNYGYT
V gene: TRBV7-9
J gene: TRBJ1-2

CDR3 protein: ASSQGGQSGQPQH
V gene: TRBV3-1/TRBV3-2
J gene: TRBJ1-5

CDR3 protein: ASSQVGTGNEQY
V gene: TRBV4-1
J gene: TRBJ2-7

CDR3 protein: ASRLNSYNEQF
V gene: TRBV7-3
J gene: TRBJ2-1

CDR3 protein: ASSSRNLGGLEQY
V gene: TRBV5-6
J gene: TRBJ2-7

CDR3 protein: ASSRQGPNTEAF
V gene: TRBV3-1/TRBV3-2
J gene: TRBJ1-1

CDR3 protein: ASSQSKFGTGQNYEQY
V gene: TRBV23-1
J gene: TRBJ2-7

CDR3 protein: ASSQDRGSQPQH
V gene: TRBV11-2
J gene: TRBJ1-5

CDR3 protein: ASSGPGGNEQY
V gene: TRBV2
J gene: TRBJ2-7

CDR3 protein: ASSDGTGLMNTEAF
V gene: TRBV2
J gene: TRBJ1-1

CDR3 protein: ASSKHQEYQPQH
V gene: TRBV19
J gene: TRBJ1-5

CDR3 protein: ASSKKTGRETQY
V gene: TRBV5-4
J gene: TRBJ2-5

CDR3 protein: ASSLVTGLAKNIQY
V gene: TRBV13
J gene: TRBJ2-4

CDR3 protein: ATKAGRADYEQY
V gene: TRBV15
J gene: TRBJ2-7